The source of this TCR beta chain is a study of Ad26.COV2.S vaccination and SARS-CoV-2 variants. The V gene lost 6 bases and the J gene lost 8 bases, with 19 bases spanning the gap. Germline lookup yields CDR1 MNHEY and CDR2 SVGAGI. The CDR3 has 14 amino acids. This clone was picked up one time. Measured with immunoSEQ multiplex PCR; TCRdb has only the in-frame clones, and not every one. This sample has around 370,000 clones, with about 91% found just once. The source material was peripheral blood, sampled after recovery from COVID-19. This chain connects TRBV6-5 to TRBJ1-1; D gene unclear. The origin of this receptor is a human donor who had recovered from COVID-19. The CDR3 region has the DNA TGTGCCAGCAGCCTCGTGGAGGGCGCCCTAGAAGCTTTCTTT. Translated, it gives CASSLVEGALEAFF.